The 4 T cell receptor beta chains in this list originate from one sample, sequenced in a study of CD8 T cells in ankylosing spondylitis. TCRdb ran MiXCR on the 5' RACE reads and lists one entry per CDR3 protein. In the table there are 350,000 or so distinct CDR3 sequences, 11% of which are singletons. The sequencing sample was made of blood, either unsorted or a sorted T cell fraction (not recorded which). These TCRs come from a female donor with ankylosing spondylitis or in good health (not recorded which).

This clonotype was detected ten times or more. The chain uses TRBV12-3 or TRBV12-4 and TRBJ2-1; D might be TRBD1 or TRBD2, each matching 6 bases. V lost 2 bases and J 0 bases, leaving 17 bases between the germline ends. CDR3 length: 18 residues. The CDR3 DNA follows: TGTGCCAGCAGTTTAAACTGGGGGGCCCTAAGCTCCTACAATGAGCAGTTCTTC. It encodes CASSLNWGALSSYNEQFF.

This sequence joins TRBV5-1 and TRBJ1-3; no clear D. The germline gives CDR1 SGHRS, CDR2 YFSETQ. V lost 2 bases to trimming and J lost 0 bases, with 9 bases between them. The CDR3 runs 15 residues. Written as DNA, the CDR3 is TGCGCCAGCAGCTTACAGTCATCCTCTGGAAACACCATATATTTT. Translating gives CASSLQSSSGNTIYF.

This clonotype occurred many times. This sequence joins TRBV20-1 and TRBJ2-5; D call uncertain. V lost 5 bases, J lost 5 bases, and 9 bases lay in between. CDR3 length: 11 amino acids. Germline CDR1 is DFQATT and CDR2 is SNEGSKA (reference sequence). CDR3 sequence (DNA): TGCAGTGCTCCGTGGACGGAGACCCAGTACTTC. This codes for CSAPWTETQYF.

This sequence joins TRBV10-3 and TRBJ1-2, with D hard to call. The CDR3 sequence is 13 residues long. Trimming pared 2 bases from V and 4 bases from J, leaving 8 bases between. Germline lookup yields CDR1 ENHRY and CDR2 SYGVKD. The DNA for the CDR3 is TGTGCCATCAGTGAGGACGCGACCTATGGCTACACCTTC. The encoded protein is CAISEDATYGYTF.